This TCR beta chain comes out of a study of T cell repertoires in cytomegalovirus infection (dated by TCRdb to about 2019). Background for the entire study: Donor HLA type was relevant to the analysis, as public TCR beta signatures indicated carriage of CMV infection together with the matching HLA type. Study-wide conclusions, independent of this receptor: Carriers of CMV infection plus the relevant HLA type were discriminated by the cumulative frequency of public TCR beta family members in the study cohort and in an independent roughly 340-donor cohort. The ex vivo response was dominated by HLA-C-restricted CMV-specific TCR beta clonotypes, which also provided the single most frequent clonotype in two of eight donors.

TCRdb shows the sequencer as Illumina HiSeq 1500. TCRdb redid the processing of the public reads, applying fastp at Q25 and MiXCR, and retained in-frame beta chains. Rows with a matching CDR3 protein are joined into one entry that keeps the most common DNA and genes. Counted in this sample were about 130,000 distinct CDR3 sequences; 20% to 30% of them appeared once. The ten largest clones capture roughly 35% of the sample. About this clonotype itself: This clone's antigen is unknown. Base qualities are not provided; no much larger clone lies one nucleotide away.

The germline V gene encodes CDR1 MNHEY and CDR2 SVGEGT. A distance of 16 bases separates the germline ends of V and J, which lose 6 bases and 7 bases respectively. The CDR3, cysteine through phenylalanine, is 13 amino acids long. Solely the CDR3 DNA is kept, with 39 bases framed from the first base. This clonotype was obtained from a human donor in good health (CMV status not recorded). Some clones in this sample may be carry-over from other donors' samples. The sample consisted of PBMCs, sequenced either directly or after in vitro stimulation (not recorded which). The rearrangement joined TRBV6-2 or TRBV6-3 to TRBJ2-7, with TRBD1 perhaps the D gene, on 5 matching bases. The DNA sequence follows: TGTGCCAGCAGGAAGTTGACAGATAGAGAGCAGTACTTC. Its translation is CASRKLTDREQYF.